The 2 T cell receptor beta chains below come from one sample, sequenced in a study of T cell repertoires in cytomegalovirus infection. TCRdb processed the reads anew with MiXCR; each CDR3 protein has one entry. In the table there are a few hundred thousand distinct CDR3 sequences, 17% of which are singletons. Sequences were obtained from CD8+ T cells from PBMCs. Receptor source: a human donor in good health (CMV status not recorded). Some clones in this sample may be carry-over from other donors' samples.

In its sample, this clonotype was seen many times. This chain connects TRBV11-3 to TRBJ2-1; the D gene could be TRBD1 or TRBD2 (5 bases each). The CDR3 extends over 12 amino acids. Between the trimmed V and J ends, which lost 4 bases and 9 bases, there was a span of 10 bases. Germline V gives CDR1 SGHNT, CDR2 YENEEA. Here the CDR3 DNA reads TGTGCCAGCAGCTCCGAGGGGCTTGAGCAGTTCTTC. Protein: CASSSEGLEQFF.

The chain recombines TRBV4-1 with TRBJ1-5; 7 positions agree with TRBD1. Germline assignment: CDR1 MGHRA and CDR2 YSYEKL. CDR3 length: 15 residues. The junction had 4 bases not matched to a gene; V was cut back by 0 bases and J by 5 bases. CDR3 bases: TGCGCCAGCAGCCAAGATGGGACAGAGCATCAGCCCCAGCATTTT. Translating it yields CASSQDGTEHQPQHF.